This T cell receptor (beta chain) was retrieved from a study of T cell repertoires in cytomegalovirus infection. Ten or more counts support this clonotype. Its antigen is still unknown. One entry per CDR3 protein results from TCRdb running MiXCR on the reads. This repertoire shows some 300,000 distinct CDR3 sequences, around 10% found once; its top ten account for around 2.5%. Study conclusions and caveats: The study found HLA-C-restricted CMV-specific TCR beta clonotypes dominating the ex vivo response.

Germline-derived CDR1 and CDR2 are SGHDT and YYEEEE. The CDR3 is made up of 14 amino acids. With 2 bases removed from V and 5 bases from J, the gap between germline ends came to 11 bases. This TCR was sampled from a human donor in good health (CMV status not recorded). Some clones in this sample may be carry-over from other donors' samples. The J gene is TRBJ1-5, the V gene TRBV5-6, with D unclear. Sequencing was performed on PBMCs. For the CDR3, the DNA is TGTGCCAGCAGCTTAAGAAGTTACGATCAGCCCCAGCATTTT. This sequence encodes CASSLRSYDQPQHF.